Each of the 4 T cell receptor beta chains below was sequenced from the same sample in a study of T cells in Graves' hyperthyroidism and ophthalmopathy. It was RNA transcripts that yielded the amplified TCR beta CDR3 regions. Researchers ran a first-round RT-PCR on the TCR CDR3 using the HTBI primer set. TCRdb reanalysed the multiplex PCR reads using MiXCR and keeps one entry per CDR3 protein. The data hold 560,000 or so distinct CDR3 sequences, with around 46% observed a single time. Source material: peripheral blood or thyroid tissue (not recorded which). The receptors come from a woman aged 18-29 years with Graves' hyperthyroidism.

This clonotype was counted many times. CDR3 sequence (DNA): TGTGCCACCAGCCAACGACAGGGTCGGGGCACTGAAGCTTTCTTT. This gives the protein CATSQRQGRGTEAFF. The chain recombines TRBV15 with TRBJ1-1; TRBD1 matches 7 bases. CDR3 size: 15 residues. J was trimmed by 4 bases and V by 5 bases; bases with no gene match: 10. Germline CDR1 reads LNHNV; CDR2 reads YYDKDF (reference sequence).

The gene calls are TRBV7-3 and TRBJ1-2; the D is unclear. CDR3 length equals 15 residues. Per germline, CDR1 SGHTA and CDR2 FQGTGA. V was shortened by 5 bases and J by 4 bases, with 17 bases between the two germline ends. CDR3 sequence (DNA): TGTGCCAGCAGCCAAGAACGAGGGAAAGCCTATGGCTACACCTTC. The encoded protein is CASSQERGKAYGYTF.

This rearrangement joins TRBV24-1 to TRBJ2-5, with D possibly being TRBD2 (5 bases). V shed 4 bases and J shed 2 bases, with 16 bases lying between them. Germline V gene lookup returns CDR1 KGHDR and CDR2 SFDVKD. The CDR3 is made up of 16 amino acids. CDR3 in DNA: TGTGCCACCAGTGACCTTTTTGGACTCCAACAAGAGACCCAGTACTTC. The encoded protein is CATSDLFGLQQETQYF.

This rearrangement joins TRBV20-1 to TRBJ1-2, with TRBD1 matching 8 bases. The V and J ends lost 6 bases and 4 bases, in that order; junction bases with no gene match: 10. The CDR3 totals 14 residues. Germline CDR1 reads DFQATT; CDR2 reads SNEGSKA (reference sequence). As DNA, the CDR3 is TGCAGTGCGGGAGGACAGGGCTTGGGCTATGGCTACACCTTC. Protein sequence: CSAGGQGLGYGYTF.